Listed below are T cell receptor beta chains from one sample, sequenced in a study of blood T cell repertoires in COVID-19. Data came from immunoSEQ multiplex PCR; TCRdb stores just in-frame clones and leaves some out. The table records under 200,000 clones, roughly 86% of them present only once. The source material was peripheral blood. The receptors shown here come from a man aged 35 to 55 with active or convalescent COVID-19. Both conserved end residues are part of each CDR3. A D gene is named only where the DNA matches it firmly. Not all rows give a size; the values are once, few, many and, for expanded clones, a class.

TRBD1	TRBV29-1	TRBJ2-1	.	TGCAGCGGGACAGGGGGGCACAATGAGCAGTTCTTC	CSGTGGHNEQFF
.	TRBV28	TRBJ1-1	.	TGTGCCAGCAGAACCGGGTCCCCAAACACTGAAGCTTTCTTT	CASRTGSPNTEAFF
TRBD2	TRBV15	TRBJ2-3	.	TGTGCCACCAGCCCCAGCGGGGGGGCCACAGATACGCAGTATTTT	CATSPSGGATDTQYF
.	TRBV9	TRBJ1-5	.	TGTGCCAGCAGCAGTAGCCCTAATACCAATCAGCCCCAGCATTTT	CASSSSPNTNQPQHF
TRBD1	TRBV7-3	TRBJ1-1	.	TGTGCCAGCAGCCCAACAGGGTCCCCAGGGGGACATTACACTGAAGCTTTCTTT	CASSPTGSPGGHYTEAFF
TRBD1	TRBV11-2	TRBJ1-6	.	TGTGCCAGCAGCTCGCTCGACAGGGGGAGGTCACCCCTCCACTTT	CASSSLDRGRSPLHF
.	TRBV5-6	TRBJ1-4	.	TGTGCCAGCAGCTCTGGCAGGGATGAAAAACTGTTTTTT	CASSSGRDEKLFF
TRBD2	TRBV9	TRBJ2-7	.	TGTGCCAGCAGCCCCAGGGAGCGGGGATCCTACGAGCAGTACTTC	CASSPRERGSYEQYF
TRBD2	TRBV7-2	TRBJ2-3	.	TGTGCCAGCAGCTTATCGGTGGCAGCGGGGGGGAGCACAGATACGCAGTATTTT	CASSLSVAAGGSTDTQYF
.	TRBV19	TRBJ1-2	.	TGTGCCAGTAAGGGACTGGCCTATGGCTACACCTTC	CASKGLAYGYTF
.	TRBV2	TRBJ2-5	.	TGTGCCAGCAGGCTCGGGGTCTTAAGGTACCAAGAGACCCAGTACTTC	CASRLGVLRYQETQYF
.	TRBV4-1	TRBJ1-1	.	TGCGCCAGCAGCCATGATGACAGGCTTGAAGCTTTCTTT	CASSHDDRLEAFF
TRBD1	TRBV3-1/TRBV3-2	TRBJ1-1	.	TGTGCCAGCAGCCGACGGACAGGGACGGTAACTGAAGCTTTCTTT	CASSRRTGTVTEAFF
TRBD1	TRBV4-2	TRBJ2-7	.	TGTGCCAGCAGCCATCCCGGAACAGGGGCCTACGAGCAGTACTTC	CASSHPGTGAYEQYF
.	TRBV6-5	TRBJ1-1	.	TGTGCCAGCTCCCGGACATTATCGGGCACTGAAGCTTTCTTT	CASSRTLSGTEAFF
.	TRBV6-1	TRBJ1-1	.	TGTGCCAGCAGTGAATTCGGACAGAACACTGAAGCTTTCTTT	CASSEFGQNTEAFF
TRBD2	TRBV28	TRBJ2-5	.	TGTGCCAGCACCTTGGGGGGGTGGTACCAAGAGACCCAGTACTTC	CASTLGGWYQETQYF
TRBD1	TRBV12-5	TRBJ1-2	.	TGTGCTAGTGGTTTTCCGACAGGGATCTATGGCTACACCTTC	CASGFPTGIYGYTF
TRBD2	TRBV11-3	TRBJ2-2	.	TGTGCCAGCAGCTTAGATCGCGGGGGGGGCACCGGGGAGCTGTTTTTT	CASSLDRGGGTGELFF
TRBD1	TRBV12-3/TRBV12-4	TRBJ1-2	.	TGTGCCAGCAGTTTGAGGGGGCTTGATGGCTACACCTTC	CASSLRGLDGYTF
.	TRBV6-6	TRBJ2-7	once	TGTGCCAGCAGCCGGGACATTTCCTACGAGCAGTACTTC	CASSRDISYEQYF
TRBD1	TRBV18	TRBJ2-1	.	TGTGCCAGCTCACGCCTAGGACAGGGGGCCTATGAGCAGTTCTTC	CASSRLGQGAYEQFF
TRBD1	TRBV19	TRBJ2-7	.	TGTGCCAGTAACCCAGGGACAGGGCACTACGAGCAGTACTTC	CASNPGTGHYEQYF
TRBD1	TRBV5-1	TRBJ1-1	few	TGCGCCAGCAGCGGGACAGGGTCGAGGAACACTGAAGCTTTCTTT	CASSGTGSRNTEAFF
.	TRBV11-2	TRBJ2-5	.	TGTGCCAGCAGCTTAGAGTTTAGGGGGGGCCTTTGGGAGACCCAGTACTTC	CASSLEFRGGLWETQYF
.	TRBV12-3/TRBV12-4	TRBJ2-2	.	TGTGCCAGCAGTTTAGATGAGGCCGGGGAGCTGTTTTTT	CASSLDEAGELFF
.	TRBV4-1	TRBJ2-7	.	TGCGCCAGCAGCCAAACAGAATACGAGCAGTACTTC	CASSQTEYEQYF
.	TRBV13	TRBJ1-2	.	TGTGCCAGCAGGCCCCGAGGGCAGGGGAACTATGGCTACACCTTC	CASRPRGQGNYGYTF
.	TRBV6-1	TRBJ1-6	.	TGTGCCAGCAGTGAAACAGGGCCAGATTCACCCCTCCACTTT	CASSETGPDSPLHF
TRBD1	TRBV27	TRBJ1-4	.	TGTGCCAGCAGTTTAAGGAGGTGGGACAGGGGTAATGAAAAACTGTTTTTT	CASSLRRWDRGNEKLFF
.	TRBV27	TRBJ2-7	.	TGTGCCAGCAGTACACACAGGGCCGGCACCTACGAGCAGTACTTC	CASSTHRAGTYEQYF
TRBD2	TRBV6-2/TRBV6-3	TRBJ2-5	.	TGTGCCAGCAGTTACCTAGCGGGGGGATCCCCCCAAGAGACCCAGTACTTC	CASSYLAGGSPQETQYF
.	TRBV6-1	TRBJ1-6	few	TGTGCCAGCAGTGAAGGGGGCGGCGCCGGCGGTTCACCCCTCCACTTT	CASSEGGGAGGSPLHF
.	TRBV7-3	TRBJ2-3	.	TGTGCCAGCAGCTCGGGTCCCCAAGCTACGGATACGCAGTATTTT	CASSSGPQATDTQYF
.	TRBV9	TRBJ2-1	.	TGTGCCAGCAGCGTCCTCGCCACGTTGAGCAATGAGCAGTTCTTC	CASSVLATLSNEQFF
TRBD1	TRBV7-8	TRBJ1-5	.	TGTGCCAGCAGCTTAGCTCCGACAGGGAATGATCAGCCCCAGCATTTT	CASSLAPTGNDQPQHF
TRBD1	TRBV5-1	TRBJ1-4	few	TGCGCCAGCAGCACGACAGGGGACCCGGGGGGACTGTTTTTT	CASSTTGDPGGLFF
.	TRBV4-1	TRBJ1-3	.	TGCGCCAGCAGTTTGGTAGAGGGAAACACCATATATTTT	CASSLVEGNTIYF
.	TRBV10-2	TRBJ1-6	.	TGCGCCAGCAGTGAGTTGCCCCCGAGCTCCTATAATTCACCCCTCCACTTT	CASSELPPSSYNSPLHF